The 11 T cell receptor beta chains reported below all come from one sample, sequenced in a study of T cell responses to AZD1222 COVID-19 vaccine. Method: immunoSEQ multiplex PCR; TCRdb's copy keeps in-frame clones and lacks some. The data hold about 160,000 clones, with around nine tenths observed a single time. The input for sequencing was peripheral blood, taken on day 0 of AZD1222 vaccination. Receptors originate from an adult in good health.

This chain joins TRBV15 and TRBJ1-2, with D unclear. The V end was cut by 5 bases, the J end by 3 bases, with 7 bases between. This CDR3 has 12 amino acids. CDR1 and CDR2 from the germline V gene are LNHNV and YYDKDF (reference sequence). This chain's CDR3 is CATSRNYYGYTF. The DNA of the CDR3 is TGTGCCACCAGCCGGAATTACTATGGCTACACCTTC. Combining the CDR3 with reference TRBV15 and TRBJ1-2 gives the whole variable domain DAMVIQNPRYQVTQFGKPVTLSCSQTLNHNVMYWYQQKSSQAPKLLFHYYDKDFNNEADTPDNFQSRRPNTSFCFLDIRSPGLGDTAMYLCATSRNYYGYTFGSGTRLTVV.

The chain is built from TRBV25-1 and TRBJ1-2; no firm D call. Trimming left V 2 bases short and J 6 bases short, with 4 bases between. Germline V gene sequence: CDR1 MGHDK, CDR2 SYGVNS. CDR3 length: 11 amino acids. The CDR3 DNA follows: TGTGCCAGCAGTGAAAGCGATGGCTACACCTTC. Translating gives CASSESDGYTF.

This rearrangement joins TRBV10-3 to TRBJ1-1, with D unresolved. This CDR3 region has 14 residues. Trimming removed 2 bases at V and 1 base at J, with 8 bases between. Germline CDR1 ENHRY, CDR2 SYGVKD. As DNA, the CDR3 is TGTGCCATCAGTGAGGGCAGAACGAACACTGAAGCTTTCTTT. It encodes CAISEGRTNTEAFF.

The chain joins TRBV28 to TRBJ1-1, with TRBD1 as a possible D gene (6 bases). This CDR3 comprises 12 residues. Germline V gives CDR1 MDHEN, CDR2 SYDVKM. V was clipped by 5 bases and J by 12 bases, with 16 bases between them. CDR3 sequence reads: CASSPGGGLTFF. CDR3 nucleotide sequence: TGTGCCAGCAGTCCGGGCGGGGGGCTAACTTTCTTT.

CDR3 sequence (DNA): TGTGCCAGCAGTTTTAGTCACACTGAAGCTTTCTTT. Amino acid sequence: CASSFSHTEAFF. The chain has TRBV28 and TRBJ1-1; D ambiguous. The germline CDR1 and CDR2 sequences are MDHEN and SYDVKM. This CDR3 is built from 12 residues. Between the trimmed V and J ends, which lost 3 bases and 3 bases, there was a span of 5 bases. Full variable domain (rest looked up from reference TRBV28 and TRBJ1-1): DVKVTQSSRYLVKRTGEKVFLECVQDMDHENMFWYRQDPGLGLRLIYFSYDVKMKEKGDIPEGYSVSREKKERFSLILESASTNQTSMYLCASSFSHTEAFFGQGTRLTVV.

The V call is TRBV19, the J call TRBJ1-2; D remains unclear. Deletions cut 9 bases from V and 0 bases from J, with 14 bases between. This CDR3 is built from 14 residues. The germline CDR1 and CDR2 sequences are LNHDA and SQIVND (reference sequence). The CDR3 reads CASPVRRANYGYTF. The CDR3 DNA reads as TGTGCCAGCCCTGTGAGGAGAGCTAACTATGGCTACACCTTC.

The chain uses TRBV13 and TRBJ1-5; D perhaps matches TRBD1 (6 bases). The germline V gene encodes CDR1 PRHDT and CDR2 FYEKMQ (reference sequence). The V and J ends lost 3 bases and 8 bases respectively, with 14 bases between them. The length of the CDR3 is 14 residues. The CDR3 sequence is CASSFGIGGEPQHF. The DNA for the CDR3 is TGTGCCAGCAGCTTTGGTATAGGGGGAGAGCCCCAGCATTTT.

This clone is a singleton in its sample. The chain carries TRBV4-1 and TRBJ1-4; no clear D. From germline, CDR1 is MGHRA and CDR2 YSYEKL. The CDR3 loop spans 14 amino acids. Trimming cost V 0 bases and J 5 bases, with 7 bases left between them. The CDR3 is CASSQDLGNEKLFF. Here the CDR3 DNA reads TGCGCCAGCAGCCAAGATTTAGGGAATGAAAAACTGTTTTTT.

This chain connects TRBV19 to TRBJ2-5, with 8 bases matching TRBD2. CDR1 and CDR2 (germline): LNHDA, SQIVND (reference sequence). This CDR3 is built from 13 residues. J lost 3 bases, V lost 7 bases, and 4 bases had no gene match. The chain's CDR3 is CASKAAGEETQYF. CDR3 coding DNA: TGTGCCAGTAAAGCAGCGGGGGAAGAGACCCAGTACTTC. Full variable domain (remainder filled in from reference TRBV19 and TRBJ2-5): DGGITQSPKYLFRKEGQNVTLSCEQNLNHDAMYWYRQDPGQGLRLIYYSQIVNDFQKGDIAEGYSVSREKKESFPLTVTSAQKNPTAFYLCASKAAGEETQYFGPGTRLLVL.

The chain employs TRBV7-6 and TRBJ2-1; 11 bases agree with TRBD1. V lost 5 bases and J lost 8; bases outside the gene matches: 8. The V gene's germline CDR1 is SGHVS and CDR2 FNYEAQ. CDR3 length: 15 residues. The CDR3 is CASSQRTGGKDEQFF. DNA for the CDR3: TGTGCCAGCAGCCAAAGGACAGGGGGCAAAGATGAGCAGTTCTTC.

This sequence joins TRBV4-1 and TRBJ1-4, with 9 bases aligning to TRBD1. V gave up 0 bases and J gave up 8 bases; unmatched junction bases: 7. The CDR3 contains 16 residues. CDR1 is MGHRA, CDR2 YSYEKL, per germline. CDR3 DNA sequence: TGCGCCAGCAGCCAAGATCCGGGACAGGGAGAAGAAAAACTGTTTTTT. It is translated as CASSQDPGQGEEKLFF.